This T cell receptor beta chain appears in the sequencing data of a study of radiotherapy plus CTLA-4 blockade in lung cancer. Study-level information: Disease control was seen in 25% to 40% of patients, objective responses in 18%.

Study-wide results and caveats: Strongest reported response predictors: early blood clone changes and post-radiation interferon-beta. The study found tumor-derived TCR clones expanded in blood after radiotherapy plus ipilimumab.

With respect to this clone: Its antigen is currently unknown.

Sequencing was performed with immunoSEQ multiplex PCR; in TCRdb, only in-frame clones are kept and a portion is missing. The table records roughly 30,000 clones, approximately 77% of them present only once. The receptor's source is a human donor with non-small cell lung cancer that progressed on radiotherapy plus ipilimumab. Sequences were derived from peripheral blood, sampled from a patient treated with radiotherapy plus ipilimumab.

For the CDR3, the DNA is TGTGCCAGTAGTATACTTGGGACTAGCGGGAGCAATGAGCAGTTCTTC. Residues: CASSILGTSGSNEQFF. The chain links TRBV19 to TRBJ2-1, with 14 positions matching TRBD2. Losses at the gene ends were 2 bases for V and 6 bases for J; bases not matched to a gene: 3. CDR1 is LNHDA, CDR2 SQIVND, per germline (reference sequence). The length of the CDR3 is 16 residues.